This passage covers 19 T cell receptor beta chains from one sample sequenced in a study of T cells in narcolepsy. Sequencing used immunoSEQ multiplex PCR; TCRdb keeps in-frame clones, though not all of them. The sample includes approximately 25,000 clones, 84% of them seen just once. Sequenced sample: CD45RA- memory CD4+ T cells from PBMCs. The receptor source for this set is a human donor with narcolepsy.

The chain uses TRBV29-1 and TRBJ1-1; no reliable D call. CDR1 is SQVTM and CDR2 is ANQGSEA in the germline V gene. The CDR3 contains 10 residues. V lost 6 bases, J lost 0 bases, and 2 bases lay in between. The CDR3 sequence is CSVLNTEAFF. The CDR3, as DNA: TGCAGCGTCTTGAACACTGAAGCTTTCTTT. The variable domain in full, with the rest retrieved from reference TRBV29-1 and TRBJ1-1, is SAVISQKPSRDICQRGTSLTIQCQVDSQVTMMFWYRQQPGQSLTLIATANQGSEATYESGFVIDKFPISRPNLTFSTLTVSNMSPEDSSIYLCSVLNTEAFFGQGTRLTVV.

The CDR3 nucleotides are TGTGCCAGCAGCGAAACTAGCGGAAGCTCCTACGAGCAGTACTTC. It encodes CASSETSGSSYEQYF. The chain recombines TRBV7-3 with TRBJ2-7, with TRBD2 matching 8 bases. The CDR3 loop spans 15 amino acids. In germline, CDR1 is SGHTA, CDR2 FQGTGA. V lost 5 bases, J lost 0 bases, and 6 bases stayed unmatched.

The chain uses TRBV12-5 and TRBJ2-1; TRBD2 is a possible D gene (6 bases). Germline V gene data show CDR1 as LGHNT and CDR2 as FRNRAP. This CDR3 has 13 residues. V was shortened by 4 bases and J by 6 bases, with 10 bases between the two germline ends. The chain's CDR3 is CASGSPGSNEQFF. CDR3 DNA: TGTGCTAGTGGTTCCCCCGGGAGCAATGAGCAGTTCTTC. The variable domain in full, with the rest retrieved from reference TRBV12-5 and TRBJ2-1, is DARVTQTPRHKVTEMGQEVTMRCQPILGHNTVFWYRQTMMQGLELLAYFRNRAPLDDSGMPKDRFSAEMPDATLATLKIQPSEPRDSAVYFCASGSPGSNEQFFGPGTRLTVL.

V usage is TRBV10-3 and J usage is TRBJ2-7; no reliable D call. Germline loops: CDR1 ENHRY, CDR2 SYGVKD. Trimming took off 2 bases at V and 2 bases at J, with 7 bases between the two ends. The CDR3 contains 13 residues. The CDR3 sequence: CAISETATYEQYF. The CDR3 DNA is TGTGCCATCAGTGAGACAGCCACCTACGAGCAGTACTTC.

The chain links TRBV7-8 to TRBJ2-3; 11 nucleotides agree with TRBD2. CDR1 and CDR2 from the germline V gene are SGHVS and FQNEAQ. The J segment lost 3 bases and the V segment lost 4 bases, leaving 3 bases of the junction unmatched. The CDR3 is 15 amino acids. Here the CDR3 DNA reads TGTGCCAGCAGCTATAGCGGGAGGGAAACAGATACGCAGTATTTT. This gives the protein CASSYSGRETDTQYF. Looking up the rest from reference TRBV7-8 and TRBJ2-3 gives the full variable domain: GAGVSQSPRYKVAKRGQDVALRCDPISGHVSLFWYQQALGQGPEFLTYFQNEAQLDKSGLPSDRFFAERPEGSVSTLKIQRTQQEDSAVYLCASSYSGRETDTQYFGPGTRLTVL.

V gene TRBV15 combines with J gene TRBJ1-3, with D uncertain. In germline, CDR1 is LNHNV, CDR2 YYDKDF (reference sequence). The CDR3 is 15 amino acids. V was pared by 1 base and J by 7 bases, with 14 bases between. The CDR3 is CATSRVQAKTNTIYF. The DNA for the CDR3 is TGTGCCACCAGCAGAGTGCAGGCGAAAACTAACACCATATATTTT.

The V gene is TRBV28, the J gene TRBJ2-7; tentatively, D is TRBD1 or TRBD2 (7 bases each). The CDR3 length is 15 residues. The germline CDR1 and CDR2 sequences are MDHEN and SYDVKM. V was trimmed by 6 bases and J by 5 bases, leaving 20 bases between them. This chain's CDR3 is CASSPQGGRVHEQYF. CDR3 nucleotide sequence: TGTGCCAGCAGCCCCCAGGGGGGGCGCGTCCACGAGCAGTACTTC. Supplemented by reference TRBV28 and TRBJ2-7, the full variable domain reads DVKVTQSSRYLVKRTGEKVFLECVQDMDHENMFWYRQDPGLGLRLIYFSYDVKMKEKGDIPEGYSVSREKKERFSLILESASTNQTSMYLCASSPQGGRVHEQYFGPGTRLTVT.

The chain joins TRBV29-1 to TRBJ2-7; TRBD2 aligns across 10 bases. CDR3 length equals 14 residues. Trimming took 5 bases from V and 5 from J; bases not matched to a gene: 9. Germline CDR1 is SQVTM and CDR2 is ANQGSEA. CDR3 coding DNA: TGCAGCGTTAAAAGCGGGAGGGCCTGGAACGAGCAGTACTTC. This translates into CSVKSGRAWNEQYF.

The rearrangement links TRBV10-2 to TRBJ1-1, with 8 bases identical to TRBD1. CDR3 size: 14 residues. Germline V gives CDR1 WSHSY, CDR2 SAAADI. V shed 7 bases, J shed 4 bases, and the junction held 8 bases outside the gene matches. CDR3: CASKRGQVITEAFF. The CDR3 DNA is TGCGCCAGCAAGAGGGGACAGGTGATCACTGAAGCTTTCTTT.

The V call is TRBV5-1, the J call TRBJ2-3; D is undetermined. Trimming removed 9 bases at V and 2 bases at J, with 16 bases between. Looked up from germline, CDR1 is SGHRS and CDR2 is YFSETQ. The CDR3 runs to 14 residues. The CDR3 coding sequence is TGCGCCACCGCACGCTCCTCCCCCACAGATACGCAGTATTTT. It translates to CATARSSPTDTQYF. Based on the CDR3 plus reference TRBV5-1 and TRBJ2-3, the full variable domain is KAGVTQTPRYLIKTRGQQVTLSCSPISGHRSVSWYQQTPGQGLQFLFEYFSETQRNKGNFPGRFSGRQFSNSRSEMNVSTLELGDSALYLCATARSSPTDTQYFGPGTRLTVL.

This clone was picked up one time. The rearrangement joins TRBV7-2 to TRBJ1-6; D possibly corresponds to TRBD1 (5 bases). Germline assignment: CDR1 SGHTA and CDR2 FQGNSA. The CDR3 spans 14 residues. V was trimmed by 2 bases and J by 7 bases, leaving 9 bases between them. CDR3 sequence reads: CASSLWDGNSPLHF. Written as DNA, the CDR3 is TGTGCCAGCAGCTTATGGGACGGGAATTCACCCCTCCACTTT. Full variable domain (rest looked up from reference TRBV7-2 and TRBJ1-6): GAGVSQSPSNKVTEKGKDVELRCDPISGHTALYWYRQSLGQGLEFLIYFQGNSAPDKSGLPSDRFSAERTGGSVSTLTIQRTQQEDSAVYLCASSLWDGNSPLHFGNGTRLTVT.

V usage is TRBV19 and J usage is TRBJ2-2; the D is unclear. The V and J ends lost 1 base and 5 bases respectively, with 5 bases between them. The CDR3 is 13 residues long. CDR1 and CDR2 (germline): LNHDA, SQIVND (reference sequence). The CDR3 DNA sequence: TGTGCCAGTAGTATAGCTAGAACCGGGGAGCTGTTTTTT. It is translated as CASSIARTGELFF.

This chain uses TRBV5-8 with TRBJ2-3, with D unclear. CDR3 length: 17 amino acids. Per germline, CDR1 SGHTS and CDR2 YDEGEE. The V and J ends lost 0 bases and 3 bases respectively, with 17 bases between them. The CDR3 nucleotides read TGTGCCAGCAGCTTGGGCTCTGACTCGCTCGGGACAGATACGCAGTATTTT. Translation: CASSLGSDSLGTDTQYF.

CDR3 nucleotides: TGTGCCAGCAGTTTAGAAGGGGACAGAGGATGGAACACTGAAGCTTTCTTT. It specifies CASSLEGDRGWNTEAFF. The rearrangement uses TRBV27 and TRBJ1-1, with 7 positions matching TRBD1. V lost 2 bases to trimming and J lost 1 base; unmatched junction nucleotides: 10. The CDR3 contains 17 residues. Germline V gene lookup returns CDR1 MNHEY and CDR2 SMNVEV (reference sequence).

The chain joins TRBV5-1 to TRBJ1-1; no definite D call. This CDR3 has 15 residues. Germline V gene data show CDR1 as SGHRS and CDR2 as YFSETQ. V was clipped by 3 bases and J by 6 bases, with 18 bases between them. This CDR3 reads CASSSRVASSSEAFF. DNA of the CDR3: TGCGCCAGCAGCTCCCGGGTAGCTTCCTCCTCTGAAGCTTTCTTT.

The gene calls are TRBV7-9 and TRBJ1-2; D is possibly TRBD1 (5 bases). The V and J ends lost 4 bases and 8 bases respectively, with 14 bases between them. The CDR3 length is 13 residues. CDR1 and CDR2 (germline): SEHNR, FQNEAQ (reference sequence). The CDR3 sequence is CASSSAQGYGYTF. The CDR3 nucleotides are TGTGCCAGCAGCTCCGCTCAGGGTTACGGCTACACCTTC.

V gene TRBV12-5 combines with J gene TRBJ2-1; 11 bases are shared with TRBD2. Losses at the gene ends were 6 bases for V and 3 bases for J; bases not matched to a gene: 4. The CDR3 extends over 15 amino acids. Germline CDR1 reads LGHNT; CDR2 reads FRNRAP. CDR3: CASGTSGSGYNEQFF. CDR3 coding DNA: TGTGCTAGTGGAACTAGCGGGAGCGGCTACAATGAGCAGTTCTTC. Drawing the rest from reference TRBV12-5 and TRBJ2-1, the complete variable domain is DARVTQTPRHKVTEMGQEVTMRCQPILGHNTVFWYRQTMMQGLELLAYFRNRAPLDDSGMPKDRFSAEMPDATLATLKIQPSEPRDSAVYFCASGTSGSGYNEQFFGPGTRLTVL.

V is TRBV18 and J is TRBJ2-1; D gene ambiguous. CDR1 is KGHSH and CDR2 is LQKENI in the germline V gene. The length of the CDR3 is 13 residues. V was shortened by 2 bases and J by 4 bases, with 6 bases between the two germline ends. Here the CDR3 reads CASSPITYNEQFF. The CDR3 DNA is TGTGCCAGCTCACCAATAACGTACAATGAGCAGTTCTTC.

V and J are TRBV6-1 and TRBJ2-3, with 10 bases aligning to TRBD2. Germline CDR1 and CDR2: MNHNS and SASEGT. The CDR3 is made up of 17 amino acids. The J segment lost 0 bases and the V segment lost 4 bases, leaving 7 bases of the junction unmatched. This chain's CDR3 is CASSGQREGASTDTQYF. The CDR3, as DNA: TGTGCCAGCAGTGGCCAGCGGGAGGGGGCTAGCACAGATACGCAGTATTTT.